This T cell receptor beta chain appears in the sequencing data of a study of Ad26.COV2.S vaccination and SARS-CoV-2 variants. Deletions cut 6 bases from V and 7 bases from J, with 13 bases between. From germline, CDR1 is SGHTA and CDR2 FQGNSA. CDR3 size: 14 residues. Clones were sequenced by immunoSEQ multiplex PCR, and TCRdb holds only the in-frame ones, with some missing. The sample holds about 350,000 clones, approximately 90% seen once. Treatment denoted: approximately 18 received Ad26.COV2.S at low or high dose, single or two shots; 5 received placebo; per-sample allocation not given. Each sample was drawn 63 days after the first injection (of vaccine or placebo).

Sequenced material: peripheral blood, taken in a trial of Ad26.COV2.S vaccine versus placebo. J is TRBJ1-6 and V is TRBV7-2; D gene unclear. The TCR sequence derives from a person aged 18-65 years who received the Ad26.COV2.S COVID-19 vaccine or a placebo. The CDR3 region is CASRTGPGNSPLHF. In nucleotides, the CDR3 is TGTGCCAGCAGGACCGGGCCCGGGAATTCACCCCTCCACTTT. Full variable domain (rest looked up from reference TRBV7-2 and TRBJ1-6): GAGVSQSPSNKVTEKGKDVELRCDPISGHTALYWYRQSLGQGLEFLIYFQGNSAPDKSGLPSDRFSAERTGGSVSTLTIQRTQQEDSAVYLCASRTGPGNSPLHFGNGTRLTVT.